The present TCR beta chain was sequenced within a study of shared clonotypes between healthy human individuals. Sequencing used immunoSEQ multiplex PCR; TCRdb keeps in-frame clones, though not all of them. The data hold millions of clones, with 85% to 95% observed a single time. In germline, CDR1 is SNHLY, CDR2 FYNNEI. The CDR3 consists of 15 residues. The ends were cut back, 7 bases at V and 0 bases at J, with 12 bases in the middle. The source is a young man in good health. Sequenced material: naive CD4+ T cells sorted from blood. The sample's subset: CD45RA+ positively selected. The chain employs TRBV2 and TRBJ1-4, with D possibly TRBD1 on 6 matching bases. The CDR3 nucleotides read TGTGCCAGCACGCGGGACACCGCAACTAATGAAAAACTGTTTTTT. It encodes CASTRDTATNEKLFF.